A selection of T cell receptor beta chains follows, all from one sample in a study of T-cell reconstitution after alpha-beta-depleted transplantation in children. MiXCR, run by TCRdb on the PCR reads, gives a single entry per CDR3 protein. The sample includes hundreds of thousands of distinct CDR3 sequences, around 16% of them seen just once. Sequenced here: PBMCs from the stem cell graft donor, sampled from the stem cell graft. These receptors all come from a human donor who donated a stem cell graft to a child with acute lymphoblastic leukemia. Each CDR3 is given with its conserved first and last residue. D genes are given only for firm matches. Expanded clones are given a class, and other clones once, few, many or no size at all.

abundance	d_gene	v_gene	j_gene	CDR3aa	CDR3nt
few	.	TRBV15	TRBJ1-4	CATSRVSTNEKLFF	TGTGCCACCAGCAGAGTATCAACTAATGAAAAACTGTTTTTT
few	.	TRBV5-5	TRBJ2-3	CASSLLFPTDTQYF	TGTGCCAGCAGCTTGCTTTTCCCGACAGATACGCAGTATTTT
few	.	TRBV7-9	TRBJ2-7	CASSPPGGTKVHEQYF	TGTGCCAGCAGCCCCCCCGGTGGGACGAAGGTCCACGAGCAGTACTTC
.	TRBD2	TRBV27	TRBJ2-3	CASSLASAGSTDTQYF	TGTGCCAGCAGTCTCGCCTCAGCGGGATCCACAGATACGCAGTATTTT
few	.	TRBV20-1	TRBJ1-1	CSARHQSNTEAFF	TGCAGTGCTAGACATCAATCGAACACTGAAGCTTTCTTT
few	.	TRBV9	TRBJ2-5	CASSVDGIVETQYF	TGTGCCAGCAGCGTAGATGGCATTGTGGAGACCCAGTACTTC
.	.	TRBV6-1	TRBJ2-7	CASRTGPQNYYEQYF	TGTGCCAGTCGAACCGGGCCCCAGAATTACTACGAGCAGTACTTC
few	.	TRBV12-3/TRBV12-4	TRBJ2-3	CASSFSQVTDTQYF	TGTGCCAGCAGTTTCTCCCAGGTCACAGATACGCAGTATTTT
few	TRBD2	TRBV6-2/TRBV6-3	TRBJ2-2	CASSPTSGLTGELFF	TGTGCCAGCAGCCCTACTAGCGGGTTAACCGGGGAGCTGTTTTTT
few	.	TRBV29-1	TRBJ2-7	CSVDWQGTEQYF	TGCAGCGTTGATTGGCAGGGAACCGAGCAGTACTTC
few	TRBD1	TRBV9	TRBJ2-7	CASSETGGRTDEQYF	TGTGCCAGCAGCGAGACAGGGGGGCGCACGGACGAGCAGTACTTC
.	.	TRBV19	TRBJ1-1	CASREGDRMNTEAFF	TGTGCCAGTCGTGAGGGAGACCGAATGAACACTGAAGCTTTCTTT
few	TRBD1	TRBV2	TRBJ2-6	CASKRTGAFSGANVLTF	TGTGCCAGCAAGCGGACAGGGGCGTTCTCTGGGGCCAACGTCCTGACTTTC
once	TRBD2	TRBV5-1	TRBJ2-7	CASSGQGLAGSYEQYF	TGCGCCAGCAGCGGTCAGGGACTAGCGGGCTCCTACGAGCAGTACTTC
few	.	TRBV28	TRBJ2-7	CASSLWAQARTYEQYF	TGTGCCAGCAGTTTATGGGCCCAAGCAAGGACCTACGAGCAGTACTTC
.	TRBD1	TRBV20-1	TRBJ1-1	CSARATRGHRTEAFF	TGCAGTGCTAGAGCAACCAGGGGGCATCGGACTGAAGCTTTCTTT
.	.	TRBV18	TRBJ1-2	CASSPPDSNYGYTF	TGTGCCAGCTCACCACCAGACAGTAACTATGGCTACACCTTC
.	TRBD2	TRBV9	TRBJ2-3	CASSVGGSADTQYF	TGTGCCAGCAGCGTCGGCGGGAGCGCAGATACGCAGTATTTT
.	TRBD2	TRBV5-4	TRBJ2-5	CASSLRAWGLAGTNWEETQYF	TGTGCCAGCAGCTTGCGTGCTTGGGGACTAGCGGGCACAAATTGGGAAGAGACCCAGTACTTC
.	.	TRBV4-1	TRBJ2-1	CASSQVGVIEGSQFF	TGCGCCAGCAGCCAAGTAGGGGTCATTGAAGGATCGCAGTTCTTC
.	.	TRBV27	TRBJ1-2	CASSVGPGGGYTF	TGTGCCAGCAGTGTCGGGCCGGGAGGTGGCTACACCTTC
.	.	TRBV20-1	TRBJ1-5	CSASMGGHQPQHF	TGCAGTGCTAGTATGGGGGGCCATCAGCCCCAGCATTTT